What follows is one TCR beta chain and its context. This clonotype was detected a few times. The clone's antigen remains unknown. No much larger clonotype is one base removed from it; base qualities were not supplied. This record belongs to a study of post-analysis software for immune sequencing data (dated by TCRdb to between 2014 and 2017). About the full investigation: Recorded disease courses included relapsing-remitting, secondary progressive and progressive-relapsing multiple sclerosis, with some patients lacking subtype annotation. The multiple sclerosis patient repertoires were compared with 10 to 12 previously published healthy control repertoires from donors aged roughly 6 to 27 years. A subset of samples was prepared in parallel using single-end sample barcoding, then pooled and co-amplified after Illumina adapter ligation. Points the paper makes about the study in general: The multiple sclerosis patient group was slightly younger than the control group. Patients showed significantly higher frequencies than controls for about 5 TRBV segments, among them TRBV5-6, TRBV5-1 and TRBV20-1. Multiple sclerosis patients had significantly lower normalized Chao1 diversity than controls, a result that suggests substantial peripheral T-cell clonal expansion. Direct clustering with F measure revealed strong co-clustering of samples prepared in the same batch, which led to a batch-effect correction.

The CDR3 has 14 amino acids, counting the end cysteine and phenylalanine. The only DNA kept is the CDR3, 42 bases in frame from the first base. V is trimmed back by 7 bases and J by 6 bases, and the junction contains 7 bases that no gene match accounts for. The method behind the library was PCR. The sample was run on an Illumina HiSeq 2500. To reduce PCR and sequencing biases, unique molecular identifiers were incorporated into the TCR beta cDNA libraries. Around 500,000 cDNA molecules were obtained for every 1 to 10 million input T cells, so each molecule roughly corresponded to one T cell. The patient libraries were prepared and sequenced using the same protocol as the earlier healthy control dataset. Within a given batch, samples were prepared together, multiplexed and sequenced on the same HiSeq lane. The source study handled its data this way. Raw barcoded reads were processed with MIGEC, discarding single-read molecular identifier groups before consensus assembly and CDR3 extraction. VDJtools was used for post-analysis of the clonotype tables, with diversity normalized by down-sampling every dataset to the smallest sample size. In repertoire overlap clustering, CDR3 amino acid sequences, but not nucleotide sequences, were matched to correct batch-related cross-sample contamination. The public reads were reprocessed in TCRdb via fastp at Q25 and MiXCR, keeping in-frame beta chains. Rows merge per CDR3 protein into single entries with the most common DNA and genes. TCRdb, rather than the study authors, made the V and J calls. Within this sample are over 700,000 distinct CDR3 sequences, with 25% to 30% of them counted one time only. Of the sample, more than 0.45% is held by the ten largest clones.

TCR beta repertoires were profiled from peripheral blood of about a dozen young patients with multiple sclerosis to demonstrate the VDJtools post-analysis software. The multiple sclerosis patients were children and adolescents ranging in age from roughly 6 to 16 years. The sequence was obtained from a girl aged 5 to 17 with multiple sclerosis. The chain links TRBV12-3 or TRBV12-4 with TRBJ2-3, and 10 junction bases match TRBD1. The sample consisted of blood. In nucleotides, the sequence is TGTGCCAGCACCAAGGGACAGGGGTGGGATACGCAGTATTTT. Translated, this is CASTKGQGWDTQYF.